This section outlines one TCR beta chain sequence together with its context. Its antigen is not identified. Both 60 Vbeta primers and 13 Jbeta primers went into the PCR. Sequenced by immunoSEQ multiplex PCR; TCRdb stores in-frame clones only, minus some. The profile covers about 170,000 clones, with around 68% appearing a single time and roughly 2.9% taken by the ten largest. The data stem from a study of cytomegalovirus exposure and HLA in healthy donors. Notes on the study in general: It was shown in a later analysis that HLA-associated TCR beta chains were more clonally expanded than other, equally common chains.

Germline loops: CDR1 SGDLS, CDR2 YYNGEE. Germline trimming cut 1 base from V and 5 bases from J; bases unmatched to any gene: 5. The CDR3 extends over 15 amino acids. The sample consisted of PBMCs. The chain has TRBV9 and TRBJ2-3; 9 bases map to TRBD2. This receptor was obtained from a man aged 40-55 years in good health and CMV-seronegative. The CDR3 DNA is TGTGCCAGCAGCGTATCAGCGGGAGGAGGAGATACGCAGTATTTT. Protein product: CASSVSAGGGDTQYF. Full variable domain (outside the CDR3, taken from reference TRBV9 and TRBJ2-3): DSGVTQTPKHLITATGQRVTLRCSPRSGDLSVYWYQQSLDQGLQFLIQYYNGEERAKGNILERFSAQQFPDLHSELNLSSLELGDSALYFCASSVSAGGGDTQYFGPGTRLTVL.